The clone carrying this TCR beta chain appeared many times. The sample belongs to a study of metastatic and nonmetastatic thyroid tumors. Each patient went into thyroid surgery without having received any treatment. TCRdb reprocessed the PCR reads via MiXCR. This sample has 3,000 to 5,000 clones, with roughly a fifth found just once. The sample comprised tumor tissue. The origin of this receptor is a male donor with papillary thyroid cancer or a benign thyroid nodule (not recorded which). Some clones in this sample may be carry-over from other donors' samples.

CDR3 sequence reads: CASSWVRGNTGELFF. DNA of the CDR3: TGTGCCAGCAGCTGGGTCCGGGGGAACACCGGGGAGCTGTTTTTT. V and J are TRBV11-3 and TRBJ2-2; tentatively, D is TRBD2 (5 bases). This CDR3 is 15 amino acids long. Germline CDR1 SGHNT, CDR2 YENEEA. Trimming shortened V by 4 bases and J by 1 base, and 10 bases separated the two germline ends.